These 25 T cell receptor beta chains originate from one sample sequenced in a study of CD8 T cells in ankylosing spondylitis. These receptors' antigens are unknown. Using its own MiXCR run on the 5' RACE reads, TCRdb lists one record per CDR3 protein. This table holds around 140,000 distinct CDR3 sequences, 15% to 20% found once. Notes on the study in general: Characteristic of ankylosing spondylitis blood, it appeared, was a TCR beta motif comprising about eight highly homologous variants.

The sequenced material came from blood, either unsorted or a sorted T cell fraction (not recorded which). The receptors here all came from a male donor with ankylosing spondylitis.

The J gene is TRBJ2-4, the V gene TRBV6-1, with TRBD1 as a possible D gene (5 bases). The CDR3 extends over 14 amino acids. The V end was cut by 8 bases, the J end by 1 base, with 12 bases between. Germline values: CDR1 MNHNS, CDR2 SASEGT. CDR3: CASYLGVAKNIQYF. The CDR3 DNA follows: TGTGCCAGCTACCTAGGGGTGGCCAAAAACATTCAGTACTTC.

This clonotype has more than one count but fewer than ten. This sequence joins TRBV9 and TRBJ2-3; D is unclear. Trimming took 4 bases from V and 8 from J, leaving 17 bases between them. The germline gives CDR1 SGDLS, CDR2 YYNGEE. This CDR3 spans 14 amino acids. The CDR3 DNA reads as TGTGCCAGCAGCCCACGGCCGACTCGCGGTACGCAGTATTTT. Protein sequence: CASSPRPTRGTQYF. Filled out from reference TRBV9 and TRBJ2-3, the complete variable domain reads DSGVTQTPKHLITATGQRVTLRCSPRSGDLSVYWYQQSLDQGLQFLIQYYNGEERAKGNILERFSAQQFPDLHSELNLSSLELGDSALYFCASSPRPTRGTQYFGPGTRLTVL.

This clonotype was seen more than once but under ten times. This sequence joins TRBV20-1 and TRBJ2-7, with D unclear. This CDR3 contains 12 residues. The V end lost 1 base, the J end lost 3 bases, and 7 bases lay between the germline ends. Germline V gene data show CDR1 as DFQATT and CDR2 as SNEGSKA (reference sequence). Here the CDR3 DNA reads TGCAGTGCTAGAGTAGAAGGCTACGAGCAGTACTTC. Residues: CSARVEGYEQYF.

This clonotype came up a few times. The CDR3 region is CASTPRVGYTQYF. The CDR3 DNA sequence: TGTGCCAGCACTCCCCGCGTAGGGTATACGCAGTATTTT. The chain joins TRBV27 to TRBJ2-3; D is undetermined. This CDR3 region has 13 residues. V lost 7 bases to trimming and J lost 7 bases, with 15 bases between them. The germline gives CDR1 MNHEY, CDR2 SMNVEV (reference sequence).

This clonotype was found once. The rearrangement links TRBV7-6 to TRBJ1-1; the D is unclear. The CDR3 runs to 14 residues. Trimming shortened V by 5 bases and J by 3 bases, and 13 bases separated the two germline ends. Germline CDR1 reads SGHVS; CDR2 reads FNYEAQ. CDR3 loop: CASSPTGRDTEAFF. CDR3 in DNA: TGTGCCAGCAGCCCAACGGGGAGGGACACTGAAGCTTTCTTT.

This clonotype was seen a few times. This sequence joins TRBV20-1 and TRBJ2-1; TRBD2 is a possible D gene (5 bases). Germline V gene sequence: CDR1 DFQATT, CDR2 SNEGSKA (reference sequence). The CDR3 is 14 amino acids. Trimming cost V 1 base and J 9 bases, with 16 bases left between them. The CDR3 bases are TGCAGTGCTAGAGTCCCTGAGAGAGGGCGTGAGCAGTTCTTC. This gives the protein CSARVPERGREQFF.

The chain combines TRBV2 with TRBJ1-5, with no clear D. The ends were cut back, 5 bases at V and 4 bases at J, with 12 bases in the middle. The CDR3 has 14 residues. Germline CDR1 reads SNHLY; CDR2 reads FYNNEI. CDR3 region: CASSWDSGNQPQHF. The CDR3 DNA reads TGTGCCAGCAGTTGGGATTCGGGGAATCAGCCCCAGCATTTT.

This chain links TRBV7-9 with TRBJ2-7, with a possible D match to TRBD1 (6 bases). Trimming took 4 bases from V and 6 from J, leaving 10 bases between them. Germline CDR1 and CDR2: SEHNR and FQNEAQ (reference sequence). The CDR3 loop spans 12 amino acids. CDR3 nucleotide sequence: TGTGCCAGCAGCTACACAGGGTCCGAGCAGTACTTC. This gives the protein CASSYTGSEQYF. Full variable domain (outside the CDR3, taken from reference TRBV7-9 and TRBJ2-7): DTGVSQNPRHKITKRGQNVTFRCDPISEHNRLYWYRQTLGQGPEFLTYFQNEAQLEKSRLLSDRFSAERPKGSFSTLEIQRTEQGDSAMYLCASSYTGSEQYFGPGTRLTVT.

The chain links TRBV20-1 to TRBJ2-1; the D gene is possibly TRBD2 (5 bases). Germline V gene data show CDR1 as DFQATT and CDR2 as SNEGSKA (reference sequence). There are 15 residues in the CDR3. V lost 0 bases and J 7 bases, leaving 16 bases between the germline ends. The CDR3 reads CSARDLRGNKNEQFF. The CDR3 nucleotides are TGCAGTGCTAGAGATCTTCGAGGGAATAAGAATGAGCAGTTCTTC.

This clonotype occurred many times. CDR3 in amino acids: CSVELGRRTNTGELFF. DNA of the CDR3: TGCAGCGTTGAACTCGGACGTCGTACGAACACCGGGGAGCTGTTTTTT. This sequence joins TRBV29-1 and TRBJ2-2; D gene uncertain. V lost 2 bases and J lost 0, with 13 bases in between. The CDR3 runs to 16 residues. Germline CDR1 SQVTM, CDR2 ANQGSEA.

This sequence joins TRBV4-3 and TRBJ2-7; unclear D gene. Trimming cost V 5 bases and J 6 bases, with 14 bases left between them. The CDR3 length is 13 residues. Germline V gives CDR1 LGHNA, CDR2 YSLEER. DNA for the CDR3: TGCGCCAGCAGCAACAAACCCGGACGCGAGCAGTACTTC. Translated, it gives CASSNKPGREQYF.

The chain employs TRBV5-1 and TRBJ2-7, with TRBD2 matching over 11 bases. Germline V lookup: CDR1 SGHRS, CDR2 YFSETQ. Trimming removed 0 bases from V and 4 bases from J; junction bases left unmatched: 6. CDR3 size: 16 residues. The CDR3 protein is CASSLDAGTSGYEQYF. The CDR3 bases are TGCGCCAGCAGCTTGGATGCCGGGACTAGCGGATACGAGCAGTACTTC.

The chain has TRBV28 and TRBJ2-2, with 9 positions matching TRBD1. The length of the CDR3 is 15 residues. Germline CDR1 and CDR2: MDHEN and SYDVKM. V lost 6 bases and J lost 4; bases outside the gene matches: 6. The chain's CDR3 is CASRLQGARTGELFF. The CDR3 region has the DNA TGTGCCAGCAGGTTACAGGGGGCGCGCACCGGGGAGCTGTTTTTT.

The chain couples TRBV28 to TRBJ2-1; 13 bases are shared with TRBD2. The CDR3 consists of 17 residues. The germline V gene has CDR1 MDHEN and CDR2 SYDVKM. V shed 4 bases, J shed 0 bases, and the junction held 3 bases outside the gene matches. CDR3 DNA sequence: TGTGCCAGCAGTTCCGGACTAGCGGGGGACTCCTACAATGAGCAGTTCTTC. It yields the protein CASSSGLAGDSYNEQFF.

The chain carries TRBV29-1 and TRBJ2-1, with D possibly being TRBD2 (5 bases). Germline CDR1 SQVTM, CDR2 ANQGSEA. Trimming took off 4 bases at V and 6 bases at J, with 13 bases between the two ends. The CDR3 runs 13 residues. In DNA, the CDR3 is TGCAGCGTTGGGGAGTCTTGGGCCAATGAGCAGTTCTTC. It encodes CSVGESWANEQFF.

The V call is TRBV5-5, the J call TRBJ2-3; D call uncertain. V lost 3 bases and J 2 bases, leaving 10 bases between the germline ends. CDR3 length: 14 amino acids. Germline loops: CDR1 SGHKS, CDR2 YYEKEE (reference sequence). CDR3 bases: TGTGCCAGCAGCTGGTGGCAAGTCACAGATACGCAGTATTTT. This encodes CASSWWQVTDTQYF.

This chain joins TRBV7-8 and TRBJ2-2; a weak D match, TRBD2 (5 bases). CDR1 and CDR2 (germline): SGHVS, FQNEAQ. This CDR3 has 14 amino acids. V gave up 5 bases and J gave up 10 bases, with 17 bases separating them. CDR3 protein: CASSLNLAALELFF. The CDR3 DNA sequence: TGTGCCAGCAGCCTGAACCTAGCCGCCCTGGAGCTGTTTTTT.

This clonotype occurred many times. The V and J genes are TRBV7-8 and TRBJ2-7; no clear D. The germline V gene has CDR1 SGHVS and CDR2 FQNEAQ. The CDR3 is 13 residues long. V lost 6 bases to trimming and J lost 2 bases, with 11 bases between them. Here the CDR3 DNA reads TGTGCCAGCAGTGCAGGCAGCACCTACGAGCAGTACTTC. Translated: CASSAGSTYEQYF.

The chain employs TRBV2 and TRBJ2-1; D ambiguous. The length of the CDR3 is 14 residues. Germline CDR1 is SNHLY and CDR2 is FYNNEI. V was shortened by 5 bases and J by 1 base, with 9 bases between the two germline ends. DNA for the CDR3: TGTGCCAGCAGTCCGACTCCTTCCTACAATGAGCAGTTCTTC. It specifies CASSPTPSYNEQFF. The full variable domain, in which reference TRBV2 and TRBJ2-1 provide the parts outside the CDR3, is EPEVTQTPSHQVTQMGQEVILRCVPISNHLYFYWYRQILGQKVEFLVSFYNNEISEKSEIFDDQFSVERPDGSNFTLKIRSTKLEDSAMYFCASSPTPSYNEQFFGPGTRLTVL.

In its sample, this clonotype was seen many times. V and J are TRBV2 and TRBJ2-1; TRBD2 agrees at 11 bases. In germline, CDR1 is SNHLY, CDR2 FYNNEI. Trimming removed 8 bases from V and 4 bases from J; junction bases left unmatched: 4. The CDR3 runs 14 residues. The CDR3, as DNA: TGTGCCAGCGCGGGACTAGCGGATTACAATGAGCAGTTCTTC. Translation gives CASAGLADYNEQFF.

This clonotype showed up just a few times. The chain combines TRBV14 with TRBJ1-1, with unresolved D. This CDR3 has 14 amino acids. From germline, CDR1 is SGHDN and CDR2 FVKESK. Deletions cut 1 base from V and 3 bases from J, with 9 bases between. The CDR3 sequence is CASSQVGLDTEAFF. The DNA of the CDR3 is TGTGCCAGCAGCCAAGTGGGCCTTGACACTGAAGCTTTCTTT.

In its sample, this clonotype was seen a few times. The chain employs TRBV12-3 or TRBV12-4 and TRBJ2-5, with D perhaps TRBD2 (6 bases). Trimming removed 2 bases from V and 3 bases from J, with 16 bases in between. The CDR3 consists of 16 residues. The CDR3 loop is CASSLFGGLGKETQYF. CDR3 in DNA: TGTGCCAGCAGTTTATTCGGAGGGCTGGGAAAAGAGACCCAGTACTTC.

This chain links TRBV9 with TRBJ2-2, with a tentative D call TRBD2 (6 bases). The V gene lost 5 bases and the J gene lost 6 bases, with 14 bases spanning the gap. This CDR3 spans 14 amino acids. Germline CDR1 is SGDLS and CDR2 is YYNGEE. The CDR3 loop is CASRGTGAAGELFF. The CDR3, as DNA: TGTGCCAGCAGGGGGACTGGCGCTGCCGGGGAGCTGTTTTTT.

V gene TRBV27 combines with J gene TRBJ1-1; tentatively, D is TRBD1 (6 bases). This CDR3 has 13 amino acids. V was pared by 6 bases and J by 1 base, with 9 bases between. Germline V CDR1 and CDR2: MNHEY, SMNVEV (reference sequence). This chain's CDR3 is CASSPGENTEAFF. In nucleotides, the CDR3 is TGTGCCAGCAGCCCAGGGGAGAACACTGAAGCTTTCTTT.

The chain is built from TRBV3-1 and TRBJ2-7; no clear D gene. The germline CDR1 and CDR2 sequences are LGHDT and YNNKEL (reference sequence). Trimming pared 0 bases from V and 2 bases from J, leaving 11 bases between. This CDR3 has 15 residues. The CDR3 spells CASSQDLSSTYEQYF. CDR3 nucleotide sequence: TGTGCCAGCAGCCAAGATTTGTCCTCAACCTACGAGCAGTACTTC.